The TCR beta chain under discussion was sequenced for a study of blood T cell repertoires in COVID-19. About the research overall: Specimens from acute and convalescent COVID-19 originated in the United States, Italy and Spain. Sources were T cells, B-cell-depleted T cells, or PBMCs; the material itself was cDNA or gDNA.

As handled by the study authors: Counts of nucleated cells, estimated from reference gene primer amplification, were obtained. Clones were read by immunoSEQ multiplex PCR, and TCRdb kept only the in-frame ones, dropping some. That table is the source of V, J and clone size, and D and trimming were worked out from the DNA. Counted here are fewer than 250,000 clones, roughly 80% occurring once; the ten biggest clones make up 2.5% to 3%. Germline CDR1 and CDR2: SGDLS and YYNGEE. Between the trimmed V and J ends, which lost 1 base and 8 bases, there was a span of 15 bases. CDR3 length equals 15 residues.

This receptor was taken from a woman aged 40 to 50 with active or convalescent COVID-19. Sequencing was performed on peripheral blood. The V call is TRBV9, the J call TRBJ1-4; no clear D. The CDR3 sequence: CASSVRAGLGEKLFF. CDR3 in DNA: TGTGCCAGCAGCGTACGGGCGGGCCTTGGGGAAAAACTGTTTTTT.